A selection of T cell receptor beta chains follows, all from one sample in a study of technical replicates of blood from several donors. Produced via immunoSEQ multiplex PCR; TCRdb's table is partial and in-frame only. Among over 65,000 clones listed, over 85% were seen once. Specimen: T cells isolated from PBMCs. The receptors here all came from a human donor in good health. The CDR3 runs from the conserved cysteine through the conserved F or W. The order of the fields is clone size, V gene, CDR3 protein. Clone size appears in some rows only: once, few, many, or a class for an expanded clone.

abundance: NA; v_gene: TRBV11-2; CDR3aa: CASSLGARSRTGELFF
abundance: NA; v_gene: TRBV6-5; CDR3aa: CASSPGLAKREQFF
abundance: once; v_gene: TRBV2; CDR3aa: CASREEGNTEAFF
abundance: few; v_gene: TRBV29-1; CDR3aa: CSVGAATNQPQHF
abundance: NA; v_gene: TRBV28; CDR3aa: CASRRSSGSLDTQYF
abundance: NA; v_gene: TRBV30; CDR3aa: CAWSVGAGLANEKLFF
abundance: NA; v_gene: TRBV2; CDR3aa: CASSGGQYNEQFF
abundance: NA; v_gene: TRBV5-1; CDR3aa: CASSPGDVSTEAFF
abundance: NA; v_gene: TRBV9; CDR3aa: CASSPRPYEQYF
abundance: NA; v_gene: TRBV6-5; CDR3aa: CASSYGRIYNSPLHF
abundance: NA; v_gene: TRBV5-1; CDR3aa: CASSSMAQGFSYEQYF
abundance: NA; v_gene: TRBV7-3; CDR3aa: CASSRLAGGVNEQFF
abundance: NA; v_gene: TRBV5-1; CDR3aa: CASSFGGEQYF
abundance: once; v_gene: TRBV19; CDR3aa: CATSDSINSDTQYF
abundance: NA; v_gene: TRBV6-4; CDR3aa: CASSPRPVTGLGSNQPQHF
abundance: NA; v_gene: TRBV4-2; CDR3aa: CASSQDGGGALSYNEQFF
abundance: NA; v_gene: TRBV5-4; CDR3aa: CASSSRRQGAYEQYF
abundance: NA; v_gene: TRBV5-1; CDR3aa: CASSLVGQGASGYTF
abundance: NA; v_gene: TRBV6-5; CDR3aa: CASSYGRGLGGYTF
abundance: NA; v_gene: TRBV5-1; CDR3aa: CASSLGTSGTQETQYF
abundance: NA; v_gene: TRBV25-1; CDR3aa: CASSDTSSYNEQFF
abundance: NA; v_gene: TRBV6-5; CDR3aa: CASSRTSGGYYEQYF
abundance: NA; v_gene: TRBV28; CDR3aa: CASSIQGGNTDTQYF
abundance: NA; v_gene: TRBV5-8; CDR3aa: CASSPLGVNTEAFF
abundance: NA; v_gene: TRBV6-1; CDR3aa: CATREGDGPYEQYF
abundance: NA; v_gene: TRBV29-1; CDR3aa: CSVEDLGQVLNYGYTF
abundance: few; v_gene: TRBV5-1; CDR3aa: CASSRNTENYGYTF
abundance: NA; v_gene: TRBV10-1; CDR3aa: CASSEVENEQFF
abundance: NA; v_gene: TRBV7-9; CDR3aa: CASSGRLAGMPYNEQFF
abundance: NA; v_gene: TRBV13; CDR3aa: CASSPGVVLGQPSSYEQYF
abundance: NA; v_gene: TRBV10-2; CDR3aa: CASSAGQLNQPQHF
abundance: NA; v_gene: TRBV6-1; CDR3aa: CASLGDSSYNEQFF
abundance: NA; v_gene: TRBV29-1; CDR3aa: CSATRSGVGEQYF
abundance: NA; v_gene: TRBV7-8; CDR3aa: CASSLGGQVANYGYTF
abundance: NA; v_gene: TRBV6-1; CDR3aa: CASSEARGSNEQFF
abundance: NA; v_gene: TRBV7-9; CDR3aa: CASSLGGLETQYF
abundance: NA; v_gene: TRBV2; CDR3aa: CASIGDGELFF
abundance: NA; v_gene: TRBV19; CDR3aa: CLPGSSAANSYNEQFF
abundance: once; v_gene: TRBV10-3; CDR3aa: CAISYDRVQPQHF
abundance: NA; v_gene: TRBV4-1; CDR3aa: CASSQGTSTNEKLFF
abundance: NA; v_gene: TRBV5-1; CDR3aa: CASQLGTAQETQYF